The clone carrying this T cell receptor beta chain was seen only a few times. What it binds is not known. Amplification of TCR beta CDR3 regions used RNA transcripts. Investigators did first-round RT-PCR with HTBI primers, then second-round multiplex PCR. Each CDR3 protein is one row after TCRdb ran MiXCR on the multiplex PCR reads. The repertoire holds over a million distinct CDR3 sequences, with 36% as singletons. Looked up from germline, CDR1 is LGHNA and CDR2 is YSLEER. The germline V and J ends were trimmed by 0 bases and 4 bases, with 9 bases remaining between them. CDR3 length: 14 amino acids. These data belong to a study of Graves' ophthalmopathy and Graves' hyperthyroidism. The overall study: By definition, stable hyperthyroidism involved no ophthalmopathy within 18 months of follow-up. Findings of the study overall: The blood repertoire also included most expanded thyroid clonotypes above 0.001 frequency. Ophthalmopathy progression was predicted with around 71% sensitivity and approximately 72% specificity.

Uncontrolled infections, other autoimmune diseases, pregnancy or lactation barred patients from enrollment. This clonotype originated in an adult man with Graves' hyperthyroidism. The sequenced sample consisted of peripheral blood or thyroid tissue (not recorded which). The rearrangement joins TRBV4-3 to TRBJ1-2; D ambiguous. The CDR3 loop reads CASSQDKRSYGYTF. CDR3 DNA sequence: TGCGCCAGCAGCCAAGATAAACGGTCCTATGGCTACACCTTC.